A single sample is the source of the 20 T cell receptor beta chains below, sequenced in a study of blood T cell repertoires in COVID-19. The assay was immunoSEQ multiplex PCR, and TCRdb's table has in-frame clones only and misses some. This sample yields tens of thousands of clones, of which 87% are seen a single time; approximately 2.9% belongs to the top ten. Sequencing was performed on peripheral blood. The receptors were sampled from a woman in her forties or fifties with active or convalescent COVID-19.

The chain carries TRBV6-2 or TRBV6-3 and TRBJ1-2; a possible D gene is TRBD1 (5 bases). This CDR3 contains 15 residues. The V gene's germline CDR1 is MNHEY and CDR2 SVGEGT. V was clipped by 5 bases and J by 7 bases, with 20 bases between them. The CDR3 coding sequence is TGTGCCAGCAGTAATCTCCGGGACGGGGGTAGTGGCTACACCTTC. Translating gives CASSNLRDGGSGYTF.

This chain joins TRBV9 and TRBJ1-1; TRBD1 might be the D (6 bases). This CDR3 is 13 amino acids long. The germline V and J ends were trimmed by 4 bases and 7 bases, with 14 bases remaining between them. Per the germline V gene, CDR1 is SGDLS and CDR2 is YYNGEE. The CDR3 spells CASSTGTTYEAFF. The CDR3 nucleotides are TGTGCCAGCAGCACGGGGACAACCTATGAAGCTTTCTTT.

This chain uses TRBV27 with TRBJ1-1; the D gene is possibly TRBD1 (5 bases). V lost 1 base, J lost 6 bases, and 9 bases lay in between. Germline V gene sequence: CDR1 MNHEY, CDR2 SMNVEV (reference sequence). This CDR3 region has 13 residues. In DNA, the CDR3 is TGTGCCAGCAGTTTATTTCGGGGGGCTGAAGCTTTCTTT. This encodes CASSLFRGAEAFF.

The chain combines TRBV29-1 with TRBJ1-2, with 10 nucleotides matching TRBD1. From germline, CDR1 is SQVTM and CDR2 ANQGSEA. The CDR3 contains 13 residues. Trimming cost V 6 bases and J 4 bases; bases outside gene matches: 5. The CDR3 loop reads CSVLTGGAYGYTF. The CDR3 DNA reads as TGCAGCGTGCTGACAGGGGGCGCCTATGGCTACACCTTC. The entire variable domain, with the rest obtained from reference TRBV29-1 and TRBJ1-2, is as follows: SAVISQKPSRDICQRGTSLTIQCQVDSQVTMMFWYRQQPGQSLTLIATANQGSEATYESGFVIDKFPISRPNLTFSTLTVSNMSPEDSSIYLCSVLTGGAYGYTFGSGTRLTVV.

V is TRBV5-5 and J is TRBJ1-3; D is possibly TRBD1 (6 bases). CDR1 and CDR2 from the germline V gene are SGHKS and YYEKEE (reference sequence). V lost 2 bases and J 0 bases, leaving 9 bases between the germline ends. The CDR3 has 15 residues. The CDR3 coding sequence is TGTGCCAGCAGCTTCGGACAGTACTCTGGAAACACCATATATTTT. The encoded protein is CASSFGQYSGNTIYF. Using reference TRBV5-5 and TRBJ1-3 for the parts outside the CDR3, the full variable domain is DAGVTQSPTHLIKTRGQQVTLRCSPISGHKSVSWYQQVLGQGPQFIFQYYEKEERGRGNFPDRFSARQFPNYSSELNVNALLLGDSALYLCASSFGQYSGNTIYFGEGSWLTVV.

The CDR3 here is CASSPRMNTEAFF. In DNA form, the CDR3 reads TGTGCCAGCAGCCCGCGCATGAACACTGAAGCTTTCTTT. J is TRBJ1-1 and V is TRBV7-8; the D is unclear. Germline CDR1 and CDR2: SGHVS and FQNEAQ. V lost 5 bases to trimming and J lost 0 bases, with 7 bases between them. The CDR3 length is 13 residues.

The gene calls are TRBV7-3 and TRBJ2-3; 7 bases match TRBD1. With 2 bases clipped from V and 4 bases from J, the junction kept 0 bases outside the gene matches. Germline V gene sequence: CDR1 SGHTA, CDR2 FQGTGA. There are 13 residues in the CDR3. CDR3 in DNA: TGTGCCAGCAGCTTACAGGGGGCAGATACGCAGTATTTT. Its protein is CASSLQGADTQYF.

This chain links TRBV11-2 with TRBJ2-3; D remains unclear. The V end lost 5 bases, the J end lost 4 bases, and 4 bases lay between the germline ends. Germline assignment: CDR1 SGHAT and CDR2 FQNNGV. CDR3 length equals 11 residues. Here the CDR3 reads CASSPADTQYF. The CDR3 DNA sequence: TGTGCCAGCAGCCCGGCAGATACGCAGTATTTT.

This clone appeared a single time. V and J are TRBV4-3 and TRBJ1-1; no firm D call. Germline V gives CDR1 LGHNA, CDR2 YSLEER. The CDR3 consists of 14 residues. V was shortened by 5 bases and J by 5 bases, with 15 bases between the two germline ends. CDR3 in amino acids: CASSYELLGTEAFF. CDR3 sequence (DNA): TGCGCCAGCAGCTACGAATTACTCGGGACTGAAGCTTTCTTT.

DNA of the CDR3: TGTGCCAGCAGTCTGCGAGCTGGAGCGGATGAGACCCAGTACTTC. Translated, it gives CASSLRAGADETQYF. The chain links TRBV6-2 or TRBV6-3 to TRBJ2-5, with D maybe TRBD2 (5 bases). The germline V gene has CDR1 MNHEY and CDR2 SVGEGT. Trimming stripped 5 bases from V and 5 bases from J, with 18 bases between. The CDR3 is made up of 15 amino acids.

The chain has TRBV3-1 (or the pseudogene TRBV3-2) and TRBJ2-7, with D possibly TRBD1 on 6 matching bases. V was cut by 0 bases and J by 0 bases, with 6 bases left in between. CDR3 size: 14 residues. The germline V gene encodes CDR1 LGHDT and CDR2 YNNKEL (reference sequence). CDR3 loop: CASSQEGHSYEQYF. CDR3 nucleotide sequence: TGTGCCAGCAGCCAAGAGGGACACTCCTACGAGCAGTACTTC.

This rearrangement joins TRBV19 to TRBJ2-6; D possibly corresponds to TRBD1 (8 bases). Trimming left V 7 bases short and J 2 bases short, with 12 bases between. The CDR3 extends over 15 amino acids. Germline CDR1 and CDR2: LNHDA and SQIVND (reference sequence). CDR3 coding DNA: TGTGCCAGTACCACAGGGGGGGCTGGGGCCAACGTCCTGACTTTC. Its protein product is CASTTGGAGANVLTF.

V is TRBV28 and J is TRBJ1-4, with D perhaps TRBD1 (6 bases). V lost 4 bases and J 8 bases, leaving 14 bases between the germline ends. This CDR3 comprises 14 residues. Germline-derived CDR1 and CDR2 are MDHEN and SYDVKM. For the CDR3, the DNA is TGTGCCAGCAGTTGGGCAGGGGTTGAGGAAAAACTGTTTTTT. It translates to CASSWAGVEEKLFF.

V is TRBV9 and J is TRBJ2-7, with D maybe TRBD2 (5 bases). V was clipped by 1 base and J by 1 base, with 12 bases between them. This CDR3 has 15 amino acids. Germline assignment: CDR1 SGDLS and CDR2 YYNGEE. The CDR3 here is CASSVQGGLSYEQYF. CDR3 coding DNA: TGTGCCAGCAGCGTACAAGGCGGGCTTTCCTACGAGCAGTACTTC. The whole variable domain, filled in from reference TRBV9 and TRBJ2-7, reads DSGVTQTPKHLITATGQRVTLRCSPRSGDLSVYWYQQSLDQGLQFLIQYYNGEERAKGNILERFSAQQFPDLHSELNLSSLELGDSALYFCASSVQGGLSYEQYFGPGTRLTVT.

The chain uses TRBV5-1 and TRBJ2-3; 7 bases fit TRBD2. CDR1 and CDR2 (germline): SGHRS, YFSETQ. The CDR3 length is 14 residues. V was pared by 0 bases and J by 4 bases, with 2 bases of the junction left unmatched. Here the CDR3 DNA reads TGCGCCAGCAGCTTGGGCAGCGGGGCAGATACGCAGTATTTT. Translated, it gives CASSLGSGADTQYF.

The chain couples TRBV7-8 to TRBJ2-1; 7 bases agree with TRBD2. V lost 5 bases and J lost 5; bases outside the gene matches: 9. The germline V gene has CDR1 SGHVS and CDR2 FQNEAQ. CDR3 size: 15 residues. This chain's CDR3 is CASSPREGYHNEQFF. The DNA for the CDR3 is TGTGCCAGCAGCCCCAGGGAGGGTTACCACAATGAGCAGTTCTTC.

The gene calls are TRBV24-1 and TRBJ1-2, with TRBD1 identical over 7 bases. Unmatched junction bases numbered 2, after V lost 4 bases and J lost 4 bases. Germline V gene sequence: CDR1 KGHDR, CDR2 SFDVKD. This CDR3 is 13 amino acids long. The CDR3 coding sequence is TGTGCCACCAGTGACCCAGGGGGCTATGGCTACACCTTC. Its translation: CATSDPGGYGYTF.

The chain joins TRBV5-1 to TRBJ2-7; D is possibly TRBD1 (5 bases). V was trimmed by 0 bases and J by 5 bases, leaving 6 bases between them. CDR1 and CDR2 (germline): SGHRS, YFSETQ. This CDR3 spans 12 amino acids. This CDR3 is CASSLGGHEQYF. In nucleotides, the CDR3 is TGCGCCAGCAGCTTGGGGGGCCACGAGCAGTACTTC.

The chain couples TRBV6-5 to TRBJ2-7; D possibly corresponds to TRBD2 (6 bases). The CDR3 covers 12 residues. Between the trimmed V and J ends, which lost 8 bases and 4 bases, there was a span of 12 bases. CDR1 is MNHEY, CDR2 SVGAGI, per germline. The CDR3 reads CASRSGGYEQYF. CDR3 in DNA: TGTGCCAGCCGCTCCGGGGGTTACGAGCAGTACTTC.

This chain connects TRBV4-2 to TRBJ2-3, with D perhaps TRBD2 (5 bases). The CDR3 extends over 15 amino acids. V lost 0 bases to trimming and J lost 0 bases, with 7 bases between them. Germline lookup yields CDR1 LGHNA and CDR2 YNFKEQ. CDR3 coding DNA: TGTGCCAGCAGCCAAGATTCTAGCAGCACAGATACGCAGTATTTT. It yields the protein CASSQDSSSTDTQYF.